Each of the 20 T cell receptor beta chains below was sequenced from the same sample in a study of CD8 T cells in ankylosing spondylitis. TCRdb reprocessed the 5' RACE reads with MiXCR, giving one entry per CDR3 protein. The table shows hundreds of thousands of distinct CDR3 sequences, with roughly 20% occurring only once. Sequencing was performed on blood, either unsorted or a sorted T cell fraction (not recorded which). These receptors were taken from a male donor with ankylosing spondylitis or in good health (not recorded which).

CDR3 sequence (DNA): TGCGCCAGCAGCCAAATGGCAGGGGACAATCAGCCCCAGCATTTT. The encoded protein is CASSQMAGDNQPQHF. The V gene is TRBV5-1, the J gene TRBJ1-5, with D possibly TRBD1 on 6 matching bases. Looked up from germline, CDR1 is SGHRS and CDR2 is YFSETQ. The germline V and J ends were trimmed by 4 bases and 3 bases, with 14 bases remaining between them. The CDR3 has 15 residues.

This chain joins TRBV5-1 and TRBJ2-5; D is ambiguous. Germline V gives CDR1 SGHRS, CDR2 YFSETQ. This CDR3 is built from 13 residues. V dropped 4 bases and J dropped 8 bases, with 15 bases sitting between them. CDR3 residues: CASSHNDMDTQYF. As DNA, the CDR3 is TGCGCCAGCAGCCACAATGACATGGATACCCAGTACTTC.

At least ten counts were recorded for this clonotype. The CDR3 DNA reads as TGTGCCACCAGTGATCCCTTTCTGGAGCAGTTCTTC. Residues: CATSDPFLEQFF. The rearrangement links TRBV24-1 to TRBJ2-1; the D is unclear. This CDR3 spans 12 amino acids. V lost 3 bases, J lost 10 bases, and 9 bases lay in between. Germline loops: CDR1 KGHDR, CDR2 SFDVKD.

This clonotype was observed at least ten times. This chain uses TRBV11-2 with TRBJ2-1, with 7 positions matching TRBD2. Germline values: CDR1 SGHAT, CDR2 FQNNGV. J was trimmed by 6 bases and V by 4 bases; bases with no gene match: 18. CDR3 length: 18 residues. This CDR3 reads CASSSNFWGRAGSNEQFF. The DNA of the CDR3 is TGTGCCAGCAGCTCCAACTTCTGGGGGAGGGCCGGATCCAATGAGCAGTTCTTC. Looking up the rest from reference TRBV11-2 and TRBJ2-1 gives the full variable domain: EAGVAQSPRYKIIEKRQSVAFWCNPISGHATLYWYQQILGQGPKLLIQFQNNGVVDDSQLPKDRFSAERLKGVDSTLKIQPAKLEDSAVYLCASSSNFWGRAGSNEQFFGPGTRLTVL.

Only a few counts were recorded for this clonotype. The chain couples TRBV2 to TRBJ2-7; D is possibly TRBD1 (5 bases). Germline values: CDR1 SNHLY, CDR2 FYNNEI. Trimming took off 5 bases at V and 2 bases at J, with 10 bases between the two ends. The CDR3 length is 13 residues. The CDR3 region has the DNA TGTGCCAGCAGTCCGCTGACAGCCTACGAGCAGTACGTC. Protein: CASSPLTAYEQYV.

This clonotype was counted only a few times. The rearrangement links TRBV3-1 to TRBJ2-7; maybe TRBD1 (6 bases). CDR1 is LGHDT and CDR2 is YNNKEL in the germline V gene (reference sequence). The CDR3 has 14 amino acids. V was shortened by 6 bases and J by 3 bases, with 15 bases between the two germline ends. CDR3 amino acids: CASRPLQGGYEQYV. The CDR3 DNA follows: TGTGCCAGCAGACCTCTGCAAGGGGGCTACGAGCAGTACGTC.

This clonotype was counted ten times or more. This rearrangement joins TRBV9 to TRBJ2-4; 9 positions match TRBD1. V lost 0 bases to trimming and J lost 0 bases; unmatched junction nucleotides: 10. This CDR3 spans 19 amino acids. Germline V CDR1 and CDR2: SGDLS, YYNGEE. The CDR3 DNA follows: TGTGCCAGCAGCGTAGGAGCCAGACAGGGGGAGGAAGCCAAAAACATTCAGTACTTC. Amino acid sequence: CASSVGARQGEEAKNIQYF.

Remarks on this clonotype: A read error may explain this, as a much larger clone is one base away. The chain employs TRBV12-3 or TRBV12-4 and TRBJ2-2, with D possibly matching TRBD1 (6 bases). The CDR3 is 14 amino acids. The CDR3 region has the DNA TGTGCCAGCAGTTTAACAGGGCCCACCGGGGCGCTGTTTTTT. It translates to CASSLTGPTGALFF.

There are a few counts of this clonotype. The rearrangement joins TRBV7-2 to TRBJ2-1; 10 bases agree with TRBD2. The CDR3 has 15 residues. Germline CDR1 SGHTA, CDR2 FQGNSA. With V trimmed by 1 base and J by 8 bases, 5 bases remained unmatched. CDR3 protein: CASSLGPSGSYEQFF. CDR3 DNA sequence: TGTGCCAGCAGCTTAGGTCCTAGCGGGAGTTATGAGCAGTTCTTC. Full variable domain (missing parts from reference TRBV7-2 and TRBJ2-1): GAGVSQSPSNKVTEKGKDVELRCDPISGHTALYWYRQSLGQGLEFLIYFQGNSAPDKSGLPSDRFSAERTGGSVSTLTIQRTQQEDSAVYLCASSLGPSGSYEQFFGPGTRLTVL.

The J gene is TRBJ1-4, the V gene TRBV29-1; TRBD1 agrees at 7 bases. The CDR3 has 14 amino acids. The V gene end was trimmed by 7 bases and the J gene end by 3 bases; junction bases not matched to a gene: 8. In germline, CDR1 is SQVTM, CDR2 ANQGSEA. CDR3 amino acids: CSAGTTGSNEKLFF. In nucleotides, the CDR3 is TGCAGCGCCGGAACGACAGGGTCTAATGAAAAACTGTTTTTT.

This sequence joins TRBV5-1 and TRBJ2-2; 9 bases match TRBD2. V gave up 6 bases and J gave up 5 bases; unmatched junction bases: 5. The length of the CDR3 is 14 residues. The germline gives CDR1 SGHRS, CDR2 YFSETQ. Written as DNA, the CDR3 is TGCGCCAGCAATGCGGGAGGGAGGACCGGGGAGCTGTTTTTT. This codes for CASNAGGRTGELFF.

This clonotype came up a few times. The rearrangement joins TRBV27 to TRBJ2-2; 7 bases are shared with TRBD1. V lost 1 base, J lost 0 bases, and 5 bases stayed unmatched. Germline V lookup: CDR1 MNHEY, CDR2 SMNVEV (reference sequence). This CDR3 has 17 residues. The CDR3 sequence is CASSLFRQGANTGELFF. CDR3 coding DNA: TGTGCCAGCAGTTTATTCCGACAGGGCGCGAACACCGGGGAGCTGTTTTTT.

The V and J genes are TRBV20-1 and TRBJ1-5, with TRBD1 matching 8 bases. J gave up 8 bases and V 6 bases, and 6 bases lay outside the gene matches. The V gene's germline CDR1 is DFQATT and CDR2 SNEGSKA (reference sequence). The CDR3 contains 12 residues. The CDR3 is CSATGAVEPQHF. CDR3 bases: TGCAGTGCGACAGGGGCGGTTGAGCCCCAGCATTTT.

The J gene is TRBJ2-5, the V gene TRBV12-3 or TRBV12-4; 12 nucleotides agree with TRBD2. CDR3 length: 17 residues. V lost 3 bases to trimming and J lost 4 bases; unmatched junction nucleotides: 9. The CDR3 nucleotides read TGTGCCAGCAGTTTTGGGCTAGCGGGGGGGCTGGGAGAGACCCAGTACTTC. This gives the protein CASSFGLAGGLGETQYF.

The V gene is TRBV16, the J gene TRBJ1-2; the D gene is possibly TRBD1 (5 bases). CDR3 length: 14 residues. Germline values: CDR1 KGHSY, CDR2 FQNENV. With 2 bases removed from V and 1 base from J, the gap between germline ends came to 8 bases. The CDR3, as DNA: TGTGCCAGCAGCCAAGACAGCTTTAACTATGGCTACACCTTC. Its translation is CASSQDSFNYGYTF.

The chain has TRBV7-6 and TRBJ2-3; unclear D gene. Germline CDR1 SGHVS, CDR2 FNYEAQ. V was cut by 7 bases and J by 4 bases, with 6 bases left in between. This CDR3 contains 11 residues. In DNA form, the CDR3 reads TGTGCCAGCACCAGTTCAGATACGCAGTATTTT. This translates into CASTSSDTQYF.

The CDR3 loop is CASSPGTNKNIQYF. CDR3 nucleotides: TGTGCCAGCAGCCCCGGGACAAACAAAAACATTCAGTACTTC. The chain couples TRBV12-3 or TRBV12-4 to TRBJ2-4; a possible D gene is TRBD1 (6 bases). The CDR3 runs to 14 residues. V was pared by 6 bases and J by 3 bases, with 12 bases between.

The chain employs TRBV9 and TRBJ2-3, with 9 bases matching TRBD2. This CDR3 is built from 15 residues. From germline, CDR1 is SGDLS and CDR2 YYNGEE. With V trimmed by 7 bases and J by 3 bases, 9 bases remained unmatched. This chain's CDR3 is CASDESGGMTDTQYF. The CDR3 nucleotides read TGTGCCAGCGATGAAAGCGGGGGGATGACAGATACGCAGTATTTT.

The chain combines TRBV5-1 with TRBJ1-1; D gene uncertain. The CDR3 is 15 residues long. Trimming cost V 4 bases and J 2 bases, with 15 bases left between them. The germline V gene has CDR1 SGHRS and CDR2 YFSETQ. The CDR3 DNA follows: TGCGCCAGCAGCCCCGAGACTGCTGGAAACACTGAAGCTTTCTTT. Translated, it gives CASSPETAGNTEAFF. Based on the CDR3 plus reference TRBV5-1 and TRBJ1-1, the full variable domain is KAGVTQTPRYLIKTRGQQVTLSCSPISGHRSVSWYQQTPGQGLQFLFEYFSETQRNKGNFPGRFSGRQFSNSRSEMNVSTLELGDSALYLCASSPETAGNTEAFFGQGTRLTVV.

The rearrangement links TRBV25-1 to TRBJ2-5; 11 bases map to TRBD1. CDR3 length: 13 residues. Per germline, CDR1 MGHDK and CDR2 SYGVNS. The V and J ends lost 9 bases and 4 bases, in that order; junction bases with no gene match: 4. The CDR3 loop is CASRTGGVETQYF. The CDR3 DNA reads as TGTGCCAGTCGGACAGGGGGCGTAGAGACCCAGTACTTC.